The present T cell receptor beta chain was sequenced within a study of CD8 T cells in Susac syndrome. Sequencing of TCR beta was undertaken in CD8+ and CD4+ T cells derived from blood. Negative magnetic isolation gave CD8+ and CD4+ cells; FACS enriched CD8+ TEMRA. The authors reverse transcribed about 0.45 to 1 ug RNA with random hexamers. TCRdb independently ran MiXCR on the immunoSEQ multiplex PCR reads; one entry per CDR3 protein. The table has 250,000 to 300,000 distinct CDR3 sequences, about 88% seen once; the top ten hold about 0.17%. This receptor was taken from a human donor with multiple sclerosis. Sequenced input: CD8+ T cells from PBMCs.

CDR3 sequence: CASSQAARNEQYF. The DNA of the CDR3 is TGTGCCAGCAGCCAAGCAGCCCGCAACGAGCAGTACTTC. The V call is TRBV3-1, the J call TRBJ2-7; D remains ambiguous. This CDR3 spans 13 amino acids. Trimming took off 1 base at V and 5 bases at J, with 9 bases between the two ends. Germline-derived CDR1 and CDR2 are LGHDT and YNNKEL (reference sequence).